These T cell receptor beta chains were read from a single sample in a study of graft-versus-host responses after intestinal transplantation. Sequenced by immunoSEQ multiplex PCR; TCRdb stores in-frame clones only, minus some. The sample holds 29,000 or so clones, approximately 90% seen once. Sequencing used PBMCs, obtained about 15 months after intestinal transplantation. These receptors were collected from a human patient who received an intestinal transplant, so some T cells may come from the graft donor. CDR3s leave out the opening cysteine and the closing phenylalanine or tryptophan.

j_gene | v_gene | CDR3aa
TRBJ1-2 | TRBV6-5 | ASSDVTKEGYT
TRBJ2-1 | TRBV4-1 | ASSQDRGGARQF
TRBJ1-1 | TRBV7-2 | ASSEGNLNTEAF
TRBJ1-6 | TRBV28 | ASSAYMGAGNSPLH
TRBJ1-1 | TRBV5-8 | ASSFRGSGYTEAF
TRBJ2-2 | TRBV7-3 | ASSPLGQGNTGELF
TRBJ1-2 | TRBV6-5 | ASNNKTGRGYGYT
TRBJ1-5 | TRBV10-1 | ASSQGARR
TRBJ2-3 | TRBV5-1 | ASSLARGGAGTDTQY
TRBJ1-2 | TRBV30 | AWTDTANYGYT
TRBJ2-4 | TRBV28 | ASRATSDIQY
TRBJ2-2 | TRBV5-1 | ASSLDGFGNTGELF
TRBJ1-1 | TRBV6-6 | ASSWERGAEAF
TRBJ1-2 | TRBV2 | ASRMSYGYT
TRBJ2-2 | TRBV18 | ASSPIDSLITNTGELF
TRBJ1-1 | TRBV15 | ATSRDRSGWAAF
TRBJ2-2 | TRBV7-7 | ASSLALAGTGELF
TRBJ2-2 | TRBV7-3 | ASSFIRLGELF
TRBJ1-1 | TRBV5-6 | ASSPRLRVTEAF
TRBJ2-5 | TRBV6-5 | ASSPNRGIGTQY
TRBJ2-3 | TRBV6-5 | ASSYFPTQY
TRBJ2-1 | TRBV6-6 | ASSYFRGSSYNEQF
TRBJ1-4 | TRBV19 | ASSVTGLNEKLF
TRBJ2-3 | TRBV19 | ASSLSDTQY
TRBJ2-5 | TRBV6-9 | ASREFGETQY
TRBJ2-3 | TRBV2 | ASSSGGGSDTQY
TRBJ2-2 | TRBV15 | ATSSLAGGAGELF
TRBJ2-7 | TRBV7-9 | ASSAGHGPYEQY
TRBJ2-5 | TRBV30 | AWSGQAGGEETQY
TRBJ2-7 | TRBV19 | ASSMSANYEQY
TRBJ2-7 | TRBV11-2 | ASSRRTPYEQY
TRBJ2-2 | TRBV10-1 | ASSANTGELF
TRBJ1-3 | TRBV11-2 | ASSNPQGPGNTIY
TRBJ2-3 | TRBV5-4 | ASSFGGLTDTQY
TRBJ1-1 | TRBV21-1 | ASSTEQGNTEAF
TRBJ1-6 | TRBV6-5 | ASRGPWNSPLH
TRBJ2-7 | TRBV5-4 | ASSPPGLAGGREQY
TRBJ2-5 | TRBV18 | ASSPRLQQETQY
TRBJ1-2 | TRBV2 | ATYPRDFTSYYGYT
TRBJ1-2 | TRBV7-9 | ASSFNSGAGHGYT
TRBJ2-1 | TRBV5-1 | ASSLFAGGNEQF
TRBJ1-2 | TRBV6-5 | ASSRRTGYSGYT
TRBJ2-7 | TRBV7-2 | ASSFAGLNYEQY
TRBJ1-5 | TRBV6-6 | ASSEGSNQPQH
TRBJ1-5 | TRBV6-1 | ASVSGGLGNQPQH
TRBJ1-3 | TRBV5-1 | ASSLGTLGMGGNTIY
TRBJ1-4 | TRBV7-9 | ASSPRTVGATNEKLF
TRBJ2-3 | TRBV11-2 | ASSYGFGEPLEGTQY